These 14 T cell receptor beta chains were all obtained from the same sample, sequenced in a study of blood T cell repertoires in COVID-19. Profiling relied on immunoSEQ multiplex PCR, and the TCRdb table lists in-frame clones only, not all of them. The sample has around 71,000 clones, around 85% seen once. Specimen: peripheral blood. These receptors were obtained from a man aged 70 or older with acute or convalescent COVID-19.

V usage is TRBV5-1 and J usage is TRBJ2-2; no clear D. V was trimmed by 6 bases and J by 7 bases, leaving 19 bases between them. Germline V gene sequence: CDR1 SGHRS, CDR2 YFSETQ. The CDR3 has 15 residues. This chain's CDR3 is CASTLNPPRGGELFF. The CDR3 nucleotides are TGCGCCAGCACCCTTAACCCGCCCCGAGGCGGGGAGCTGTTTTTT.

This clone appeared once. CDR3 residues: CASSRGDRRGTEAFF. CDR3 DNA sequence: TGTGCCAGCAGCCGCGGAGACAGGCGAGGCACTGAAGCTTTCTTT. V and J are TRBV28 and TRBJ1-1; D perhaps matches TRBD1 (6 bases). V was trimmed by 6 bases and J by 4 bases, leaving 18 bases between them. Germline V gene sequence: CDR1 MDHEN, CDR2 SYDVKM. The CDR3 covers 15 residues.

The V gene is TRBV7-3, the J gene TRBJ1-2; TRBD1 matches at 10 bases. The germline gives CDR1 SGHTA, CDR2 FQGTGA. The junction had 7 bases not matched to a gene; V was cut back by 5 bases and J by 4 bases. This CDR3 has 15 residues. The chain's CDR3 is CASSVTGGGGYGYTF. The CDR3 DNA reads TGTGCCAGCAGCGTGACAGGGGGCGGCGGCTATGGCTACACCTTC.

This sequence joins TRBV7-8 and TRBJ2-7, with 9 nucleotides matching TRBD1. The CDR3 runs 15 residues. CDR1 is SGHVS and CDR2 is FQNEAQ in the germline V gene. The V and J ends lost 5 bases and 2 bases, in that order; junction bases with no gene match: 7. The CDR3, as DNA: TGTGCCAGCAGCCCAGAGGGGACAGGGACCTACGAGCAGTACTTC. Its protein is CASSPEGTGTYEQYF.

V gene TRBV30 combines with J gene TRBJ1-2; D remains unclear. V was shortened by 1 base and J by 2 bases, with 5 bases between the two germline ends. This CDR3 is built from 12 residues. Germline V gene data show CDR1 as GTSNPN and CDR2 as SVGIG (reference sequence). The CDR3 loop is CAWSGRNYGYTF. CDR3 nucleotide sequence: TGTGCCTGGAGTGGCCGGAACTATGGCTACACCTTC. Together with reference TRBV30 and TRBJ1-2, the CDR3 gives the full variable domain: SQTIHQWPATLVQPVGSPLSLECTVEGTSNPNLYWYRQAAGRGLQLLFYSVGIGQISSEVPQNLSASRPQDRQFILSSKKLLLSDSGFYLCAWSGRNYGYTFGSGTRLTVV.

A few counts support this clone. The rearrangement links TRBV2 to TRBJ2-1, with D perhaps TRBD2 (5 bases). The length of the CDR3 is 14 residues. V dropped 2 bases and J dropped 3 bases, with 8 bases sitting between them. CDR1 SNHLY and CDR2 FYNNEI come from the germline V gene. CDR3 loop: CASSERRVYNEQFF. For the CDR3, the DNA is TGTGCCAGCAGTGAAAGGCGGGTCTACAATGAGCAGTTCTTC.

The rearrangement links TRBV7-8 to TRBJ2-1, with TRBD1 matching over 8 bases. The V gene end was trimmed by 2 bases and the J gene end by 5 bases; junction bases not matched to a gene: 8. Germline CDR1 is SGHVS and CDR2 is FQNEAQ. The CDR3 contains 16 residues. CDR3 DNA sequence: TGTGCCAGCAGCTTACGGGCAGGGGGCGATGACAATGAGCAGTTCTTC. Protein product: CASSLRAGGDDNEQFF.

This chain joins TRBV5-1 and TRBJ2-5; 11 nucleotides line up with TRBD2. The length of the CDR3 is 15 residues. Germline V gene data show CDR1 as SGHRS and CDR2 as YFSETQ. The V segment lost 4 bases and the J segment 6 bases; nucleotides outside the gene matches: 8. CDR3 coding DNA: TGCGCCAGCAGCGGGACTAGCGGACGGGGCAAGACCCAGTACTTC. Translating gives CASSGTSGRGKTQYF.

The chain recombines TRBV11-2 with TRBJ2-1; D may be TRBD2 (6 bases). Germline V gene lookup returns CDR1 SGHAT and CDR2 FQNNGV. The CDR3 loop spans 15 amino acids. Trimming took off 5 bases at V and 0 bases at J, with 11 bases between the two ends. The CDR3 protein is CASSLSGYSYNEQFF. CDR3 DNA: TGTGCCAGCAGCCTTAGCGGTTACTCCTACAATGAGCAGTTCTTC.

The gene calls are TRBV29-1 and TRBJ2-1; TRBD2 matches at 10 bases. V lost 6 bases and J lost 9; bases outside the gene matches: 11. This CDR3 spans 14 amino acids. Germline CDR1 is SQVTM and CDR2 is ANQGSEA. The CDR3 loop is CSVRLGTSASEQFF. CDR3 coding DNA: TGCAGCGTCCGACTTGGGACTAGCGCCAGTGAGCAGTTCTTC.

V usage is TRBV15 and J usage is TRBJ2-7; D might be TRBD2 (6 bases). The CDR3 runs 18 residues. Germline assignment: CDR1 LNHNV and CDR2 YYDKDF (reference sequence). V lost 1 base and J 2 bases, leaving 21 bases between the germline ends. The CDR3 sequence: CATSRGAPVGRGAYEQYF. In DNA, the CDR3 is TGTGCCACCAGCAGAGGGGCCCCCGTAGGGCGGGGAGCCTACGAGCAGTACTTC.

The genes are TRBV6-5 and TRBJ2-4; 7 nucleotides agree with TRBD2. There are 13 residues in the CDR3. The germline gives CDR1 MNHEY, CDR2 SVGAGI. V shed 8 bases, J shed 6 bases, and the junction held 7 bases outside the gene matches. The CDR3 DNA follows: TGTGCCAGCGGGGAGGGGTCGGGAAACATTCAGTACTTC. Its protein product is CASGEGSGNIQYF.

The gene calls are TRBV13 and TRBJ2-1, with TRBD2 matching over 10 bases. V lost 5 bases and J lost 5; bases outside the gene matches: 6. Per the germline V gene, CDR1 is PRHDT and CDR2 is FYEKMQ (reference sequence). CDR3 length equals 15 residues. The CDR3 DNA sequence: TGTGCCAGCAGCCAACCCGGACTAGCGGACAATGAGCAGTTCTTC. Translation gives CASSQPGLADNEQFF. Drawing the rest from reference TRBV13 and TRBJ2-1, the complete variable domain is AAGVIQSPRHLIKEKRETATLKCYPIPRHDTVYWYQQGPGQDPQFLISFYEKMQSDKGSIPDRFSAQQFSDYHSELNMSSLELGDSALYFCASSQPGLADNEQFFGPGTRLTVL.

The V gene is TRBV5-6, the J gene TRBJ1-1, with no clear D. V lost 5 bases, J lost 0 bases, and 14 bases lay in between. Per the germline V gene, CDR1 is SGHDT and CDR2 is YYEEEE. The CDR3 contains 15 residues. CDR3 bases: TGTGCCAGCAGGACCTTAGACTTACTGAACACTGAAGCTTTCTTT. As protein: CASRTLDLLNTEAFF. Combining the CDR3 with reference TRBV5-6 and TRBJ1-1 gives the whole variable domain DAGVTQSPTHLIKTRGQQVTLRCSPKSGHDTVSWYQQALGQGPQFIFQYYEEEERQRGNFPDRFSGHQFPNYSSELNVNALLLGDSALYLCASRTLDLLNTEAFFGQGTRLTVV.